One and the same sample provided the 6 T cell receptor beta chains below, sequenced in a study of T-cell memory formation after mild COVID-19. TCRdb re-analysed the 5' RACE reads in MiXCR, keeping a single row per CDR3 protein. Among tens of thousands of distinct CDR3 sequences listed, 10% to 15% were seen once. Material for sequencing was PBMCs or a T cell subset sorted from them (not recorded which). These receptors were taken from a young man who had mild COVID-19 (a few samples of this study predate the infection). Cell type and time point are not known.

The V and J genes are TRBV2 and TRBJ1-3; D gene uncertain. Looked up from germline, CDR1 is SNHLY and CDR2 is FYNNEI. Trimming removed 6 bases from V and 4 bases from J, with 7 bases in between. CDR3 size: 12 residues. CDR3 region: CASRAGGNTIYF. The CDR3 nucleotides read TGTGCCAGCAGGGCGGGGGGAAACACCATATATTTT. The full variable domain, in which reference TRBV2 and TRBJ1-3 provide the parts outside the CDR3, is EPEVTQTPSHQVTQMGQEVILRCVPISNHLYFYWYRQILGQKVEFLVSFYNNEISEKSEIFDDQFSVERPDGSNFTLKIRSTKLEDSAMYFCASRAGGNTIYFGEGSWLTVV.

This clonotype has a handful of counts. The chain employs TRBV15 and TRBJ2-7; D is ambiguous. V dropped 0 bases and J dropped 3 bases, with 15 bases sitting between them. The CDR3 extends over 16 amino acids. Germline CDR1 and CDR2: LNHNV and YYDKDF (reference sequence). This CDR3 is CATSRDEVASDYEQYF. The CDR3 DNA follows: TGTGCCACCAGCAGAGATGAGGTCGCATCGGACTACGAGCAGTACTTC.

This clonotype was counted many times. The rearrangement joins TRBV6-6 to TRBJ2-5, with TRBD2 identical over 8 bases. The CDR3 runs 14 residues. The junction had 5 bases not matched to a gene; V was cut back by 4 bases and J by 4 bases. Germline loops: CDR1 MNHNY, CDR2 SVGAGI (reference sequence). This CDR3 reads CASSFSGGAETQYF. In DNA, the CDR3 is TGTGCCAGCAGTTTCTCCGGGGGGGCAGAGACCCAGTACTTC.

This clonotype was counted a few times. The chain recombines TRBV4-2 with TRBJ1-1, with D uncertain. With 0 bases removed from V and 1 base from J, the gap between germline ends came to 6 bases. There are 14 residues in the CDR3. Germline values: CDR1 LGHNA, CDR2 YNFKEQ. The CDR3 DNA reads as TGTGCCAGCAGCCAAGATGGACCGAACACTGAAGCTTTCTTT. As protein: CASSQDGPNTEAFF.

This chain uses TRBV12-3 or TRBV12-4 with TRBJ1-3; D uncertain. The CDR3 sequence is 13 residues long. Trimming took 6 bases from V and 2 from J, leaving 8 bases between them. Here the CDR3 reads CASSRLAGNTIYF. In DNA form, the CDR3 reads TGTGCCAGCAGCCGGTTGGCTGGAAACACCATATATTTT.

The chain couples TRBV2 to TRBJ1-5; TRBD1 matches 9 bases. With V trimmed by 3 bases and J by 6 bases, 6 bases remained unmatched. Germline-derived CDR1 and CDR2 are SNHLY and FYNNEI. The CDR3 is 15 residues long. The CDR3 loop is CASSDGTGFSQPQHF. In nucleotides, the CDR3 is TGTGCCAGCAGTGACGGGACAGGGTTCAGTCAGCCCCAGCATTTT. The entire variable domain, with the rest obtained from reference TRBV2 and TRBJ1-5, is as follows: EPEVTQTPSHQVTQMGQEVILRCVPISNHLYFYWYRQILGQKVEFLVSFYNNEISEKSEIFDDQFSVERPDGSNFTLKIRSTKLEDSAMYFCASSDGTGFSQPQHFGDGTRLSIL.